These 14 T cell receptor beta chains were sequenced from one sample in a study of T-cell memory formation after mild COVID-19. In TCRdb, the 5' RACE reads were re-called with MiXCR into one record per CDR3 protein. The sample holds about 240,000 distinct CDR3 sequences, 7.5% to 10% seen once. Sample: PBMCs or a T cell subset sorted from them (not recorded which). The origin of the receptors is a man between 18 and 29 years old who had mild COVID-19 (a few samples of this study predate the infection). Cell type and time point are not known.

The genes are TRBV6-5 and TRBJ1-6; a possible D gene is TRBD1 (5 bases). With 0 bases removed from V and 10 bases from J, the gap between germline ends came to 16 bases. CDR3 length: 16 residues. The germline V gene has CDR1 MNHEY and CDR2 SVGAGI. Written as DNA, the CDR3 is TGTGCCAGCAGTTACTCGATTTGGGGGTTAGGATCACCCCTCCACTTT. It specifies CASSYSIWGLGSPLHF.

This clonotype was seen many times. CDR3 protein: CASSWSNTGELFF. CDR3 coding DNA: TGTGCCAGCAGCTGGTCAAACACCGGGGAGCTGTTTTTT. The chain links TRBV7-3 to TRBJ2-2; D not resolved. CDR1 is SGHTA and CDR2 is FQGTGA in the germline V gene. Between the trimmed V and J ends, which lost 4 bases and 2 bases, there was a span of 5 bases. The CDR3 consists of 13 residues.

At least ten counts were recorded for this clonotype. For the CDR3, the DNA is TGCGCCAGCAGCTTGGAGGACCCAGCCTACAATGAGCAGTTCTTC. It codes for CASSLEDPAYNEQFF. The rearrangement uses TRBV5-1 and TRBJ2-1, with D uncertain. Deletions cut 0 bases from V and 2 bases from J, with 9 bases between. The CDR3 has 15 amino acids. Germline-derived CDR1 and CDR2 are SGHRS and YFSETQ. Full variable domain (missing parts from reference TRBV5-1 and TRBJ2-1): KAGVTQTPRYLIKTRGQQVTLSCSPISGHRSVSWYQQTPGQGLQFLFEYFSETQRNKGNFPGRFSGRQFSNSRSEMNVSTLELGDSALYLCASSLEDPAYNEQFFGPGTRLTVL.

This clonotype was detected a few times. The V call is TRBV5-1, the J call TRBJ1-1; D remains ambiguous. Trimming took 0 bases from V and 10 from J, leaving 10 bases between them. CDR1 and CDR2 from the germline V gene are SGHRS and YFSETQ. CDR3 length: 12 amino acids. For the CDR3, the DNA is TGCGCCAGCAGCTTGGAAGGGCAGCTAGCTTTCTTT. Protein product: CASSLEGQLAFF.

This clonotype was recorded a few times. The chain couples TRBV6-5 to TRBJ2-2, with 7 bases aligning to TRBD1. Germline lookup yields CDR1 MNHEY and CDR2 SVGAGI. This CDR3 contains 15 residues. Germline trimming cut 5 bases from V and 3 bases from J; bases unmatched to any gene: 6. The CDR3 DNA reads TGTGCCAGCAGTCTACAGGGGATCCACACCGGGGAGCTGTTTTTT. It encodes CASSLQGIHTGELFF.

The chain combines TRBV3-1 with TRBJ2-3; no reliable D call. The CDR3 covers 14 residues. CDR1 is LGHDT, CDR2 YNNKEL, per germline (reference sequence). Deletions cut 0 bases from V and 2 bases from J, with 6 bases between. DNA of the CDR3: TGTGCCAGCAGCCAAGATGTGGCCACAGATACGCAGTATTTT. Amino acids: CASSQDVATDTQYF.

In this sample, this clonotype turned up many times. The chain couples TRBV5-1 to TRBJ2-3, with D perhaps being TRBD1 or TRBD2 (6 bases each). V lost 5 bases and J lost 0, with 10 bases in between. The CDR3 runs 14 residues. Germline lookup yields CDR1 SGHRS and CDR2 YFSETQ. The DNA for the CDR3 is TGCGCCAGCAGATTAGGGGGGAGCACAGATACGCAGTATTTT. This codes for CASRLGGSTDTQYF. Full variable domain (remainder filled in from reference TRBV5-1 and TRBJ2-3): KAGVTQTPRYLIKTRGQQVTLSCSPISGHRSVSWYQQTPGQGLQFLFEYFSETQRNKGNFPGRFSGRQFSNSRSEMNVSTLELGDSALYLCASRLGGSTDTQYFGPGTRLTVL.

V gene TRBV5-6 combines with J gene TRBJ2-6; no clear D gene. Per germline, CDR1 SGHDT and CDR2 YYEEEE. The CDR3 contains 15 residues. V gave up 7 bases and J gave up 3 bases, with 14 bases separating them. The CDR3 is CASYYLGGGANVLTF. CDR3 bases: TGTGCCAGCTACTATCTTGGTGGTGGGGCCAACGTCCTGACTTTC.

This clonotype was found many times. The chain employs TRBV7-3 and TRBJ2-5, with 7 bases that match TRBD1. The CDR3 has 14 residues. CDR1 is SGHTA, CDR2 FQGTGA, per germline. The ends lost 5 bases at V and 4 bases at J; junction bases unmatched: 7. The CDR3 here is CASSPTGDAETQYF. CDR3 DNA: TGTGCCAGCAGCCCAACAGGGGACGCAGAGACCCAGTACTTC.

This chain links TRBV4-1 with TRBJ1-1; no clear D. CDR3 length equals 17 residues. V lost 0 bases, J lost 0 bases, and 14 bases lay in between. Germline V lookup: CDR1 MGHRA, CDR2 YSYEKL. CDR3 loop: CASSQDKGRRLNTEAFF. The CDR3 DNA is TGCGCCAGCAGCCAAGATAAAGGCAGGCGATTGAACACTGAAGCTTTCTTT.

This clonotype showed up just a few times. V usage is TRBV9 and J usage is TRBJ2-7, with D tentatively TRBD1 or TRBD2 (6 bases each). This CDR3 has 15 residues. Deletions cut 3 bases from V and 2 bases from J, with 15 bases between. Germline V gives CDR1 SGDLS, CDR2 YYNGEE. The CDR3 sequence is CASSADAGTPYEQYF. The CDR3 region has the DNA TGTGCCAGCAGCGCTGACGCGGGGACACCCTACGAGCAGTACTTC.

V is TRBV2 and J is TRBJ2-5; no firm D call. The length of the CDR3 is 13 residues. Germline CDR1 and CDR2: SNHLY and FYNNEI. The ends were cut back, 5 bases at V and 5 bases at J, with 12 bases in the middle. This CDR3 reads CASSKREMETQYF. The CDR3 coding sequence is TGTGCCAGCAGTAAGCGAGAGATGGAGACCCAGTACTTC.

In its sample, this clonotype was seen a few times. V is TRBV9 and J is TRBJ1-2, with D tentatively TRBD1 (6 bases). The length of the CDR3 is 17 residues. Germline lookup yields CDR1 SGDLS and CDR2 YYNGEE. V was pared by 2 bases and J by 3 bases, with 20 bases between. The CDR3 DNA follows: TGTGCCAGCAGCGTCGGTAGGCAACAGGGAGCAGACTATGGCTACACCTTC. Its translation: CASSVGRQQGADYGYTF.

The chain uses TRBV10-3 and TRBJ1-5; 9 nucleotides align to TRBD1. The CDR3 has 15 amino acids. Germline V lookup: CDR1 ENHRY, CDR2 SYGVKD. Trimming removed 6 bases from V and 3 bases from J; junction bases left unmatched: 6. CDR3 sequence: CAISPGQGYNQPQHF. CDR3 sequence (DNA): TGTGCCATCAGCCCCGGACAGGGGTACAATCAGCCCCAGCATTTT.